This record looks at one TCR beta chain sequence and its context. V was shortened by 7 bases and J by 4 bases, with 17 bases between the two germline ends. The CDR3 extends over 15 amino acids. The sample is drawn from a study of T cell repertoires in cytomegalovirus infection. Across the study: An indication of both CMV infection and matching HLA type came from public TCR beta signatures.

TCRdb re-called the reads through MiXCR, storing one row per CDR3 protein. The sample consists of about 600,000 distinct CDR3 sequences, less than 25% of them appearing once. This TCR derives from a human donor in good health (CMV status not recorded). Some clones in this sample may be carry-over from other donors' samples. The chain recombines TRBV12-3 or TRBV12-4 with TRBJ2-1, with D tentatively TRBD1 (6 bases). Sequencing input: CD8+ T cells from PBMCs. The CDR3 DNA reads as TGTGCCAGCATTCCCTCAGGGACACGATACAATGAGCAGTTCTTC. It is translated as CASIPSGTRYNEQFF.